The 15 T cell receptor beta chains listed next were all sequenced from one sample in a study of blood T cells in healthy people across ages. With a J-beta primer mix and a sample-barcoded 5' primer, a second PCR ran 7 to 11 cycles. TCRdb fed the 5' RACE reads into MiXCR, producing one record per CDR3 protein. The sample contains around 990,000 distinct CDR3 sequences, more than 30% of which appear only once. The source material was blood. The receptor set was obtained from a man in his late teens or twenties in good health.

This clonotype came up once. This sequence joins TRBV7-2 and TRBJ1-6, with 8 bases that match TRBD1. Per germline, CDR1 SGHTA and CDR2 FQGNSA. This CDR3 is built from 17 residues. Trimming at V came to 1 base and at J to 8 bases, leaving 10 bases not matched to a gene. CDR3 sequence: CASSLDPPRGLYSPLHF. The CDR3 DNA sequence: TGTGCCAGCAGCTTAGATCCCCCCAGGGGGCTATATTCACCCCTCCACTTT.

The V gene is TRBV6-5, the J gene TRBJ1-2; a possible D gene is TRBD1 (6 bases). Trimming shortened V by 6 bases and J by 4 bases, and 12 bases separated the two germline ends. Germline CDR1 reads MNHEY; CDR2 reads SVGAGI. The CDR3 spans 13 residues. The DNA for the CDR3 is TGTGCCAGCAGCCGACAGGATCTCTATGGCTACACCTTC. Its translation: CASSRQDLYGYTF.

Concerning this clonotype itself: A read error may account for a junction end that differs from germline. The J gene is TRBJ1-2, the V gene TRBV7-2, with unresolved D. The CDR3 is 16 residues long. Germline values: CDR1 SGHTA, CDR2 FQGNSA. The CDR3 DNA reads as TGTGCCAGCAGCTTGTCTGCAGGTCCCCTCAACTATGGCCACACCTTC. Translating gives CASSLSAGPLNYGHTF.

With respect to this clonotype: An end of the junction does not agree with germline; a read error may underlie this. This chain uses TRBV4-3 with TRBJ2-3; D perhaps matches TRBD1 (5 bases). The CDR3 has 16 residues. CDR1 and CDR2 from the germline V gene are LGHNA and YSLEER. CDR3: CASSQQRQSGTDTQYF. CDR3 nucleotides: TGCGCCAGTAGCCAACAGAGACAGTCCGGCACAGATACGCAGTATTTT.

Of note for this clonotype: One end of the junction fails to match germline, which may point to a read error. V and J are TRBV24-1 and TRBJ2-2; D remains ambiguous. Germline CDR1 is KGHDR and CDR2 is SFDVKD. CDR3 length: 13 amino acids. For the CDR3, the DNA is TGTGCCGCCAGTGCACGTTACACCGGGGAGCTGTTTTTT. Protein sequence: CAASARYTGELFF.

The V call is TRBV20-1, the J call TRBJ1-2; D unresolved. Germline CDR1 DFQATT, CDR2 SNEGSKA (reference sequence). The CDR3 contains 13 residues. Trimming left V 0 bases short and J 1 base short, with 6 bases between. DNA of the CDR3: TGCAGTGCTAGAGAAGAGGTTAACTATGGCTACACCTTC. It specifies CSAREEVNYGYTF.

In its sample, this clonotype was seen a few times. The chain combines TRBV2 with TRBJ2-7, with no clear D. This CDR3 has 11 residues. CDR1 is SNHLY, CDR2 FYNNEI, per germline. V shed 6 bases and J shed 5 bases, with 8 bases lying between them. For the CDR3, the DNA is TGTGCCAGCAGAAGGTGGAACGAGCAGTACTTC. Translating it yields CASRRWNEQYF.

The chain combines TRBV25-1 with TRBJ2-1; D ambiguous. CDR3 length: 12 residues. V was shortened by 4 bases and J by 12 bases, with 13 bases between the two germline ends. Germline V gene lookup returns CDR1 MGHDK and CDR2 SYGVNS. The CDR3 nucleotides read TGTGCCAGCAGTGGGCTGGCAATAGGGCAGTTCTTC. It yields the protein CASSGLAIGQFF. Looking up the rest from reference TRBV25-1 and TRBJ2-1 gives the full variable domain: EADIYQTPRYLVIGTGKKITLECSQTMGHDKMYWYQQDPGMELHLIHYSYGVNSTEKGDLSSESTVSRIRTEHFPLTLESARPSHTSQYLCASSGLAIGQFFGPGTRLTVL.

This clonotype came up a few times. The CDR3 DNA follows: TGTGCCAGCAGCCAATCTAGTGAGTCTACGCAGTATTTT. This translates into CASSQSSESTQYF. The chain joins TRBV14 to TRBJ2-3; D gene ambiguous. Germline V gene sequence: CDR1 SGHDN, CDR2 FVKESK. The CDR3 runs to 13 residues. Trimming took 2 bases from V and 8 from J, leaving 11 bases between them.

This sequence joins TRBV19 and TRBJ1-1; D is unresolved. CDR3 length: 12 residues. Germline V CDR1 and CDR2: LNHDA, SQIVND (reference sequence). V lost 1 base and J 6 bases, leaving 6 bases between the germline ends. CDR3 sequence (DNA): TGTGCCAGTAGTATAGGGGCAGCTGAAGCTTTCTTT. Translated: CASSIGAAEAFF.

This chain uses TRBV7-9 with TRBJ1-2; no definite D call. The germline V gene has CDR1 SEHNR and CDR2 FQNEAQ (reference sequence). The CDR3 length is 12 residues. V dropped 10 bases and J dropped 4 bases, with 13 bases sitting between them. The CDR3 region is CATAADFYGYTF. The CDR3 coding sequence is TGTGCCACCGCGGCAGACTTCTATGGCTACACCTTC.

This chain connects TRBV6-5 to TRBJ2-5; D possibly corresponds to TRBD2 (5 bases). The J call could be wrong; TRBJ2-1 is a better fit for the DNA end. CDR1 and CDR2 (germline): MNHEY, SVGAGI. The CDR3 has 14 amino acids. The CDR3: CASSPNRRQETQFF. CDR3 in DNA: TGTGCCAGCAGCCCAAACCGGAGGCAAGAGACCCAGTTCTTC.

This clonotype was picked up a small number of times. V and J are TRBV28 and TRBJ1-5; D remains ambiguous. CDR1 is MDHEN, CDR2 SYDVKM, per germline. The CDR3 is 11 residues long. V shed 5 bases and J shed 10 bases, with 9 bases lying between them. The CDR3 sequence is CASSIIHPQHF. CDR3 nucleotide sequence: TGTGCCAGCAGTATAATACATCCCCAGCATTTT.

The CDR3 loop reads CASRLAPGVYGYTF. Written as DNA, the CDR3 is TGTGCCAGCAGGTTAGCCCCGGGGGTCTATGGCTACACCTTC. The chain has TRBV28 and TRBJ1-2; D might be TRBD1 (5 bases). From germline, CDR1 is MDHEN and CDR2 SYDVKM. The CDR3 totals 14 residues. The germline V and J ends were trimmed by 6 bases and 4 bases, with 15 bases remaining between them.

The chain uses TRBV7-8 and TRBJ2-5; 12 nucleotides agree with TRBD1. This CDR3 spans 15 amino acids. The germline V gene encodes CDR1 SGHVS and CDR2 FQNEAQ. Trimming took 5 bases from V and 11 from J; bases not matched to a gene: 12. CDR3 loop: CASSPPGQGAREQYF. The CDR3 region has the DNA TGTGCCAGCAGCCCTCCGGGACAGGGGGCGCGGGAGCAGTACTTC.